This T cell receptor (beta chain) was captured in a study of radiation and T cells in renal cell carcinoma. Study-level findings and limits: In blood, top tumor clones expanded by 2 weeks, shrinking by 4.

This CDR3 region has 15 residues. Looked up from germline, CDR1 is SGHTA and CDR2 is FQGNSA. The V end lost 1 base, the J end lost 7 bases, and 16 bases lay between the germline ends. Time point of the sample: baseline pretreatment blood. Treatment described: 15 Gy SBRT to primary tumor, nephrectomy 4 weeks later. The tumor was a clear cell renal cell carcinoma. The method was immunoSEQ multiplex PCR; TCRdb's version includes in-frame clones alone and lacks a portion of them. Of about 130,000 clones listed, approximately 91% are singletons. As for this clone: Antigen unknown.

The sample consisted of blood, taken from a patient whose treatment included radiotherapy and nephrectomy. The V call is TRBV7-2, the J call TRBJ1-1; D gene ambiguous. The TCR originated in a woman in her forties or fifties with renal cell carcinoma. Here the CDR3 DNA reads TGTGCCAGCAGCTTAGGAGAGCATACGGGGAGTGAAGCTTTCTTT. This translates into CASSLGEHTGSEAFF.